Below are 31 T cell receptor beta chains sequenced from a single sample in a study of regulatory T cells in long-lasting Graves disease. Investigators prepared the TCR beta libraries by applying iRepertoire HTBI primers and Arm-PCR of CDR3 regions. TCRdb re-called the multiplex PCR reads through MiXCR, storing one row per CDR3 protein. The sample has approximately 470,000 distinct CDR3 sequences, around 15% seen once; the top ten hold more than 9%. The time point: newly diagnosed GD, antithyroid drugs for less than 3 months. Researchers made the TCR library from RNA that was extracted from PBMCs. These data also featured in a second study, about T cells in Graves' hyperthyroidism and ophthalmopathy.

The sample in question was peripheral blood mononuclear cells (PBMCs), obtained at new diagnosis, from a patient treated with antithyroid drugs. The receptors were gathered from a man aged 35-49 years with Graves disease.

This clonotype showed up just a few times. This rearrangement joins TRBV7-9 to TRBJ1-6, with unresolved D. This CDR3 spans 14 amino acids. Per germline, CDR1 SEHNR and CDR2 FQNEAQ (reference sequence). Deletions cut 3 bases from V and 5 bases from J, with 8 bases between. CDR3 DNA sequence: TGTGCCAGCAGCTTGGGCGGGGATAATTCACCCCTCCACTTT. This encodes CASSLGGDNSPLHF.

This clonotype came up a few times. This chain uses TRBV7-9 with TRBJ1-2; 8 positions agree with TRBD1. This CDR3 comprises 17 residues. CDR1 and CDR2 (germline): SEHNR, FQNEAQ (reference sequence). V shed 5 bases, J shed 0 bases, and the junction held 11 bases outside the gene matches. For the CDR3, the DNA is TGTGCCAGCAGCCTTGATGCTTTGGACAGGGCTAACTATGGCTACACCTTC. This encodes CASSLDALDRANYGYTF.

This chain links TRBV19 with TRBJ1-5; 11 positions match TRBD1. The CDR3 runs to 14 residues. Trimming at V came to 6 bases and at J to 12 bases, leaving 10 bases not matched to a gene. Germline V gene lookup returns CDR1 LNHDA and CDR2 SQIVND (reference sequence). The CDR3 is CASSPGQGGLGQHF. The CDR3 nucleotides read TGTGCCAGTAGCCCGGGACAGGGGGGTTTGGGCCAGCATTTT.

Concerning this clonotype: A read error is possible here, since a much larger clone lies one base away. The rearrangement uses TRBV6-1 and TRBJ2-3; 8 bases fit TRBD2. J was trimmed by 3 bases and V by 6 bases; bases with no gene match: 11. This CDR3 is 16 amino acids long. Germline V gene sequence: CDR1 MNHNS, CDR2 SASEGT. CDR3 region: CASSTRPAGETDTQYF. DNA for the CDR3: TGTGCCAGCAGCACCCGACCAGCGGGAGAGACAGATACGCAGTATTTT.

This clonotype was observed many times. The chain is built from TRBV6-1 and TRBJ2-7; 7 nucleotides align to TRBD1. Germline trimming cut 7 bases from V and 2 bases from J; bases unmatched to any gene: 11. CDR3 length equals 15 residues. From germline, CDR1 is MNHNS and CDR2 SASEGT. The CDR3 DNA reads as TGTGCCAGCATTTCAAGAGACAGGGCCGCCTACGAGCAGTACTTC. Protein sequence: CASISRDRAAYEQYF.

There are many counts of this clonotype. The chain links TRBV20-1 to TRBJ2-7; 7 nucleotides match TRBD1. Trimming at V came to 3 bases and at J to 3 bases, leaving 5 bases not matched to a gene. The CDR3 runs to 13 residues. Germline V lookup: CDR1 DFQATT, CDR2 SNEGSKA (reference sequence). For the CDR3, the DNA is TGCAGTGCTAGTGGACAGGATCACTACGAGCAGTACTTC. Protein product: CSASGQDHYEQYF.

This clonotype was counted ten times or more. The chain couples TRBV20-1 to TRBJ1-6; 7 bases match TRBD1. V lost 2 bases, J lost 5 bases, and 6 bases stayed unmatched. In germline, CDR1 is DFQATT, CDR2 SNEGSKA (reference sequence). The CDR3 contains 15 residues. The CDR3 DNA reads TGCAGTGCTAGATATGCTGGACAGGATAATTCACCCCTCCACTTT. This codes for CSARYAGQDNSPLHF.

The gene calls are TRBV6-5 and TRBJ2-2; D unclear. The CDR3 consists of 13 residues. Germline lookup yields CDR1 MNHEY and CDR2 SVGAGI. V was trimmed by 3 bases and J by 6 bases, leaving 8 bases between them. CDR3 coding DNA: TGTGCCAGCAGTTATAGGTGGGCCGGGGAGCTGTTTTTT. Encoded protein: CASSYRWAGELFF.

In the case of this clonotype: A read error is possible here, since a much larger clone lies one base away. CDR3 sequence: CSSDRGIQETQYF. The CDR3 coding sequence is TGCAGCTCCGACAGGGGTATCCAAGAGACCCAGTACTTC. The chain has TRBV20-1 and TRBJ2-5, with 8 positions matching TRBD1. The CDR3 has 13 amino acids. Germline loops: CDR1 DFQATT, CDR2 SNEGSKA (reference sequence).

The chain combines TRBV9 with TRBJ1-6, with D unresolved. Germline lookup yields CDR1 SGDLS and CDR2 YYNGEE. This CDR3 is built from 16 residues. V was pared by 3 bases and J by 6 bases, with 16 bases between. The CDR3 is CASSATHGPSNSPLHF. CDR3 nucleotides: TGTGCCAGCAGCGCAACCCACGGACCTTCTAATTCACCCCTCCACTTT.

In this sample, this clonotype turned up many times. This rearrangement joins TRBV28 to TRBJ1-5, with D possibly TRBD1 on 5 matching bases. The CDR3 loop spans 16 amino acids. Trimming took 7 bases from V and 6 from J, leaving 22 bases between them. Germline V gene lookup returns CDR1 MDHEN and CDR2 SYDVKM. CDR3 DNA: TGTGCCAGCATCGGGGTAGACAGTCCGACCTCTCAGCCCCAGCATTTT. Its translation is CASIGVDSPTSQPQHF.

This rearrangement joins TRBV18 to TRBJ2-5; TRBD1 aligns across 10 bases. The CDR3 totals 14 residues. Germline lookup yields CDR1 KGHSH and CDR2 LQKENI. J gave up 6 bases and V 5 bases, and 6 bases lay outside the gene matches. Here the CDR3 reads CASSTTGGAQTQYF. For the CDR3, the DNA is TGTGCCAGCTCAACGACAGGGGGCGCACAGACCCAGTACTTC.

This clonotype showed up many times. The gene calls are TRBV6-2 or TRBV6-3 and TRBJ1-1; the D is unclear. With 6 bases removed from V and 0 bases from J, the gap between germline ends came to 17 bases. CDR3 length equals 16 residues. CDR1 is MNHEY, CDR2 SVGEGT, per germline. The CDR3 DNA reads as TGTGCCAGCAGGTCTCAGGATCTCGTCATGAACACTGAAGCTTTCTTT. This translates into CASRSQDLVMNTEAFF.

This clonotype has ten or more counts. The V call is TRBV12-3 or TRBV12-4, the J call TRBJ2-5; D ambiguous. Trimming pared 6 bases from V and 10 bases from J, leaving 9 bases between. This CDR3 has 10 amino acids. The DNA of the CDR3 is TGTGCCAGCAGGGGCAGTAACCAGTACTTC. Its protein is CASRGSNQYF.

This clonotype has at least ten counts. The V call is TRBV27, the J call TRBJ2-3, with 10 bases aligning to TRBD2. The germline V gene encodes CDR1 MNHEY and CDR2 SMNVEV (reference sequence). Losses at the gene ends were 5 bases for V and 0 bases for J; bases not matched to a gene: 11. This CDR3 spans 18 amino acids. Here the CDR3 DNA reads TGTGCCAGCAGTCCCCGGCCTAGCGGGAGTCCTAGCACAGATACGCAGTATTTT. Its translation is CASSPRPSGSPSTDTQYF.

This chain connects TRBV10-3 to TRBJ2-2; 7 positions agree with TRBD2. Germline trimming cut 2 bases from V and 1 base from J; bases unmatched to any gene: 4. The CDR3 runs 16 residues. Germline CDR1 ENHRY, CDR2 SYGVKD. The CDR3 bases are TGTGCCATCAGTGAGGGATTAGCGGGGAACACCGGGGAGCTGTTTTTT. This sequence encodes CAISEGLAGNTGELFF.

Ten or more counts support this clonotype. The gene calls are TRBV11-2 and TRBJ2-3; 12 bases fit TRBD2. V was pared by 3 bases and J by 6 bases, with 7 bases of the junction left unmatched. The CDR3 has 16 residues. Per the germline V gene, CDR1 is SGHAT and CDR2 is FQNNGV. CDR3 sequence reads: CASSFLTSGSADTQYF. The DNA of the CDR3 is TGTGCCAGCAGCTTTCTGACTAGCGGGAGTGCGGATACGCAGTATTTT. Filled out from reference TRBV11-2 and TRBJ2-3, the complete variable domain reads EAGVAQSPRYKIIEKRQSVAFWCNPISGHATLYWYQQILGQGPKLLIQFQNNGVVDDSQLPKDRFSAERLKGVDSTLKIQPAKLEDSAVYLCASSFLTSGSADTQYFGPGTRLTVL.

This clonotype was seen ten or more times. The rearrangement uses TRBV2 and TRBJ2-1; TRBD2 matches at 13 bases. The V segment lost 6 bases and the J segment 9 bases; nucleotides outside the gene matches: 8. Germline CDR1 reads SNHLY; CDR2 reads FYNNEI. The CDR3 has 15 amino acids. CDR3 coding DNA: TGTGCCAGCAGGTACGGGACTAGCGGGACGGGTGAGCAGTTCTTC. Translated: CASRYGTSGTGEQFF.

The genes are TRBV5-1 and TRBJ2-5, with a tentative D call TRBD1 (7 bases). The J call is in doubt because the DNA end fits TRBJ2-7 better. Per the germline V gene, CDR1 is SGHRS and CDR2 is YFSETQ. This CDR3 is 14 amino acids long. For the CDR3, the DNA is TGCGCCAGCAGCGCGGGACAGAGGGCCTACGAGCAGTACTTC. Its translation is CASSAGQRAYEQYF.

This clonotype was counted ten times or more. The rearrangement uses TRBV28 and TRBJ1-5; the match to TRBD1 covers 9 bases. The germline V gene has CDR1 MDHEN and CDR2 SYDVKM. The J segment lost 2 bases and the V segment lost 5 bases, leaving 7 bases of the junction unmatched. The CDR3 length is 16 residues. In DNA, the CDR3 is TGTGCCAGCAGTATTACAGGGGGCGCGGGCAATCAGCCCCAGCATTTT. Protein product: CASSITGGAGNQPQHF.

V usage is TRBV20-1 and J usage is TRBJ2-5, with D perhaps matching TRBD1 (6 bases). CDR1 and CDR2 from the germline V gene are DFQATT and SNEGSKA (reference sequence). The CDR3 sequence is 11 residues long. Trimming took 4 bases from V and 5 from J, leaving 8 bases between them. CDR3 sequence: CSATRGETQYF. CDR3 in DNA: TGCAGTGCTACTAGGGGGGAGACCCAGTACTTC.

In this sample, this clonotype turned up a few times. The V and J genes are TRBV13 and TRBJ2-7; 9 positions match TRBD2. This CDR3 spans 14 amino acids. The germline gives CDR1 PRHDT, CDR2 FYEKMQ (reference sequence). V shed 6 bases, J shed 5 bases, and the junction held 8 bases outside the gene matches. In nucleotides, the CDR3 is TGTGCCAGCAGTTTTCTAGCGGGATTCAACGAGCAGTACTTC. Its protein is CASSFLAGFNEQYF.

This clonotype has a count of ten or more. The chain uses TRBV28 and TRBJ1-1; no firm D call. Germline values: CDR1 MDHEN, CDR2 SYDVKM. The CDR3 is 13 amino acids. Trimming left V 2 bases short and J 1 base short, with 5 bases between. CDR3 protein: CASSLPRNTEAFF. The CDR3 DNA reads as TGTGCCAGCAGTTTACCCAGGAACACTGAAGCTTTCTTT.

The chain couples TRBV6-1 to TRBJ1-2; possible D gene TRBD1, 5 bases. The CDR3 totals 14 residues. With 7 bases removed from V and 8 bases from J, the gap between germline ends came to 20 bases. Germline V gives CDR1 MNHNS, CDR2 SASEGT. CDR3: CASTRRGESVGYTF. CDR3 nucleotide sequence: TGTGCCAGCACCCGACGGGGGGAATCGGTCGGCTACACCTTC.

At least ten counts were recorded for this clonotype. This sequence joins TRBV12-3 or TRBV12-4 and TRBJ2-5; TRBD1 aligns across 7 bases. This CDR3 is built from 13 residues. Trimming removed 6 bases from V and 3 bases from J; junction bases left unmatched: 4. This CDR3 is CASRPTGEETQYF. The CDR3 nucleotides read TGTGCCAGCAGGCCCACAGGGGAAGAGACCCAGTACTTC.

This chain uses TRBV20-1 with TRBJ1-1; 7 nucleotides match TRBD1. V lost 1 base, J lost 2 bases, and 7 bases stayed unmatched. CDR3 length: 15 amino acids. Germline V lookup: CDR1 DFQATT, CDR2 SNEGSKA (reference sequence). The CDR3 loop is CSARASRQGNTEAFF. The CDR3 DNA is TGCAGTGCTAGAGCCAGTAGACAGGGAAACACTGAAGCTTTCTTT.

A remark on this clonotype: This could be a read error, since a much larger clone is one nucleotide away. CDR3 coding DNA: TGTGCCAGCAGTCACCAAGGGTGGGGAGGGGAGACCCAGTACTTC. Its translation is CASSHQGWGGETQYF. The chain has TRBV12-3 or TRBV12-4 and TRBJ2-5; 7 bases fit TRBD2. This CDR3 has 15 residues. Trimming removed 5 bases from V and 5 bases from J; junction bases left unmatched: 11.

Only a few counts were recorded for this clonotype. DNA for the CDR3: TGCAGCGTTCACGAGGGATACCCTGAAGCTTTCTTT. This encodes CSVHEGYPEAFF. V and J are TRBV29-1 and TRBJ1-1; D not certain. Trimming took 5 bases from V and 6 from J, leaving 13 bases between them. The CDR3 sequence is 12 residues long. Germline V lookup: CDR1 SQVTM, CDR2 ANQGSEA.

This clonotype has ten or more counts. The rearrangement links TRBV28 to TRBJ1-2; D gene ambiguous. V dropped 6 bases and J dropped 4 bases, with 18 bases sitting between them. Germline loops: CDR1 MDHEN, CDR2 SYDVKM. The CDR3 is made up of 15 amino acids. The CDR3 nucleotides are TGTGCCAGCAGCCCCTTGGATCAGGTTCCCTATGGCTACACCTTC. Residues: CASSPLDQVPYGYTF.

CDR3: CASSLCLREAFF. The CDR3 nucleotides read TGTGCCAGCAGTTTATGTTTAAGGGAAGCTTTCTTT. The gene calls are TRBV28 and TRBJ2-3; D remains unclear. The J call may be faulty, since TRBJ1-1 better matches the DNA end. Germline loops: CDR1 MDHEN, CDR2 SYDVKM. This CDR3 is built from 12 residues.

The chain joins TRBV12-3 or TRBV12-4 to TRBJ2-5; 13 bases agree with TRBD2. The CDR3 spans 16 residues. The ends lost 6 bases at V and 4 bases at J; junction bases unmatched: 8. The chain's CDR3 is CASRPGTSGKRETQYF. CDR3 bases: TGTGCCAGCAGGCCCGGGACTAGCGGGAAACGAGAGACCCAGTACTTC.